This TCR beta chain was profiled in a study of OX40 agonist ivuxolimab in advanced cancers. Blood sampling took place at baseline, cycle 4 day 1, and cycle 7 day 1. Germline assignment: CDR1 SGHRS and CDR2 YFSETQ. J gave up 6 bases and V 4 bases, and 7 bases lay outside the gene matches. This CDR3 comprises 13 residues. Generated by immunoSEQ multiplex PCR, the TCRdb table keeps only in-frame clones and is missing some. This sample carries about 98,000 clones, around nine tenths of them seen once, and the ten largest clones take approximately 0.54%. The sequences come from CD4+ or CD8+ T cells sorted from blood, collected in a trial of the OX40 agonist ivuxolimab. The receptor was isolated from an adult with an advanced solid tumor such as melanoma, head and neck, liver or kidney cancer. The chain recombines TRBV5-1 with TRBJ2-7, with 7 positions matching TRBD1. The CDR3, as DNA: TGCGCCAGCAGCGTCGGACAGGATGCCGAGCAGTACTTC. It is translated as CASSVGQDAEQYF.